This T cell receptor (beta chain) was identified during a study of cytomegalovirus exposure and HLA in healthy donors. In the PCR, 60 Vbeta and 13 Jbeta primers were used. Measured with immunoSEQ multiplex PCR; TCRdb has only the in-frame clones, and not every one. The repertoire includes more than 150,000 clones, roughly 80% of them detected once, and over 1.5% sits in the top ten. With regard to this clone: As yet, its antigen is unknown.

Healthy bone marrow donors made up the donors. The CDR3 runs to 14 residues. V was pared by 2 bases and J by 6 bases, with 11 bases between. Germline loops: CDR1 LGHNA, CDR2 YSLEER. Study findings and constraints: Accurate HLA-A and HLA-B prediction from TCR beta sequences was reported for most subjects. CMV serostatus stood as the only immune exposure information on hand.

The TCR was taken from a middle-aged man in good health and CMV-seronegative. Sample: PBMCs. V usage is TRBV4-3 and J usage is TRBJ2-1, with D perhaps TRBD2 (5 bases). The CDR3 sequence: CASSQSLGVNEQFF. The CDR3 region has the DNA TGCGCCAGCAGCCAATCTCTCGGGGTCAATGAGCAGTTCTTC.